The T cell receptor beta chain under discussion was sequenced for a study of cytomegalovirus exposure and HLA in healthy donors. Turning to the study itself: In an earlier analysis, 95 million to 140 million unique TCR beta sequences were found from some 180 million T cells. An early release of data contained approximately 80 million unique TCRs, which came from HLA-typed donors.

This CDR3 is built from 12 residues. Germline CDR1 MNHNS, CDR2 SASEGT. V lost 6 bases to trimming and J lost 2 bases, with 7 bases between them. In regard to this clone: The antigen is unknown.

General observations from the study: Association of a missense DCLRE1C variant with TCR beta V- and J-gene trimming was reported in a later analysis. The authors later found HLA-associated TCR beta chains more clonally expanded than equally common others.

Both 60 Vbeta primers and 13 Jbeta primers went into the PCR. The assay was immunoSEQ multiplex PCR, and TCRdb's table has in-frame clones only and misses some. The repertoire holds fewer than 150,000 clones, with about three quarters as singletons. The chain combines TRBV6-1 with TRBJ2-5; D unclear. The sequencing sample was made of PBMCs. The clonotype comes from a woman in her 40s in good health and CMV-seropositive. The CDR3 sequence: CASRRRQETQYF. The DNA of the CDR3 is TGTGCCAGCAGGAGGAGACAAGAGACCCAGTACTTC.